What follows are 31 T cell receptor beta chains derived from one specimen sequenced in a study of post-analysis software for immune sequencing data. These receptors' targets are unknown. General study points: Roughly 5 TRBV segments (TRBV5-6, TRBV5-1 and TRBV20-1 among them) occurred more frequently in patients than in controls.

Unique molecular identifiers tagged the TCR beta cDNA libraries. TCRdb re-called the PCR reads with MiXCR, one entry per CDR3 protein. This sample has 180,000 or so distinct CDR3 sequences, with 29% found just once. Sequencing was carried out using blood. These receptors were collected from a girl aged 2-17 years with multiple sclerosis.

With regard to this clonotype: This may be a read error, as it is one base from a much larger clone. The chain is built from TRBV28 and TRBJ2-7; D is possibly TRBD2 (6 bases). Trimming removed 8 bases from V and 6 bases from J, with 14 bases in between. CDR1 and CDR2 from the germline V gene are MDHEN and SYDVKM. The CDR3 spans 12 residues. The CDR3 sequence is CASGTGSCEQYF. In DNA, the CDR3 is TGTGCCAGCGGAACCGGGAGCTGCGAGCAGTACTTC.

The V call is TRBV20-1, the J call TRBJ2-4, with D maybe TRBD2 (6 bases). The CDR3 spans 10 residues. V was pared by 7 bases and J by 13 bases, with 14 bases between. CDR1 DFQATT and CDR2 SNEGSKA come from the germline V gene (reference sequence). CDR3 in amino acids: CSVEWGEQYF. The CDR3 DNA is TGCAGTGTCGAGTGGGGGGAGCAGTACTTC.

This clonotype was observed a few times. The V call is TRBV28, the J call TRBJ2-2; D is possibly TRBD1 (7 bases). This CDR3 contains 15 residues. Germline CDR1 reads MDHEN; CDR2 reads SYDVKM. Trimming took 3 bases from V and 3 from J, leaving 11 bases between them. The CDR3 protein is CASSFPGGYTGELFF. The DNA of the CDR3 is TGTGCCAGCAGTTTCCCAGGGGGGTACACCGGGGAGCTGTTTTTT.

This sequence joins TRBV5-1 and TRBJ1-1, with TRBD1 identical over 7 bases. Germline CDR1 SGHRS, CDR2 YFSETQ. The junction had 2 bases not matched to a gene; V was cut back by 0 bases and J by 3 bases. The CDR3 covers 14 residues. CDR3 nucleotide sequence: TGCGCCAGCAGCTTGGCCGGACAGGACACTGAAGCTTTCTTT. Its translation is CASSLAGQDTEAFF.

The chain carries TRBV28 and TRBJ1-1; D unresolved. The germline gives CDR1 MDHEN, CDR2 SYDVKM. V was shortened by 3 bases and J by 11 bases, with 19 bases between the two germline ends. The CDR3 has 14 residues. As DNA, the CDR3 is TGTGCCAGCAGTTTGGTGGGCAGGAGCTCTCACGCTTTCTTT. This translates into CASSLVGRSSHAFF. Supplemented by reference TRBV28 and TRBJ1-1, the full variable domain reads DVKVTQSSRYLVKRTGEKVFLECVQDMDHENMFWYRQDPGLGLRLIYFSYDVKMKEKGDIPEGYSVSREKKERFSLILESASTNQTSMYLCASSLVGRSSHAFFGQGTRLTVV.

This clonotype appeared many times. V gene TRBV24-1 combines with J gene TRBJ2-5; D unresolved. The germline CDR1 and CDR2 sequences are KGHDR and SFDVKD. The CDR3 spans 15 residues. V was pared by 6 bases and J by 5 bases, with 18 bases between. CDR3 in amino acids: CATSNHGPDGETQYF. The CDR3 DNA reads TGTGCCACCAGTAATCACGGGCCCGACGGGGAGACCCAGTACTTC.

Turning to this clonotype: At one boundary the junction diverges from the germline segment, which might be a read error. The chain has TRBV20-1 and TRBJ1-5; no clear D. The length of the CDR3 is 20 residues. Germline CDR1 and CDR2: DFQATT and SNEGSKA (reference sequence). The CDR3 reads CSAAYRNLYVGARSGQPLHF. CDR3 sequence (DNA): TGCAGTGCCGCATACCGAAACTTGTACGTTGGCGCTAGGTCGGGTCAGCCCCTGCATTTT.

V gene TRBV2 combines with J gene TRBJ2-3, with 9 bases identical to TRBD2. The ends lost 2 bases at V and 4 bases at J; junction bases unmatched: 4. CDR3 length: 15 amino acids. Germline V CDR1 and CDR2: SNHLY, FYNNEI. This CDR3 is CASSENSGSADTQYF. The CDR3 coding sequence is TGTGCCAGCAGTGAAAATAGCGGGAGTGCAGATACGCAGTATTTT. The variable domain in full, completed from reference TRBV2 and TRBJ2-3, reads EPEVTQTPSHQVTQMGQEVILRCVPISNHLYFYWYRQILGQKVEFLVSFYNNEISEKSEIFDDQFSVERPDGSNFTLKIRSTKLEDSAMYFCASSENSGSADTQYFGPGTRLTVL.

The V and J genes are TRBV5-5 and TRBJ1-5, with 9 bases fitting TRBD1. The trim removed 2 bases at V and 2 bases at J, leaving 17 bases unmatched. From germline, CDR1 is SGHKS and CDR2 YYEKEE (reference sequence). CDR3 length equals 20 residues. The CDR3 sequence is CASSLRRPGTGTRGNQPQHF. As DNA, the CDR3 is TGTGCCAGCAGCTTAAGACGCCCCGGGACAGGGACCCGAGGCAATCAGCCCCAGCATTTT.

This clonotype was detected ten times or more. This chain links TRBV28 with TRBJ2-7; D is perhaps TRBD2 (6 bases). Germline V gene sequence: CDR1 MDHEN, CDR2 SYDVKM. Between the trimmed V and J ends, which lost 7 bases and 0 bases, there was a span of 16 bases. The CDR3 sequence is 15 residues long. CDR3 sequence: CASIPKSGYSYEQYF. The CDR3 nucleotides are TGTGCCAGCATTCCGAAGAGCGGGTACTCCTACGAGCAGTACTTC.

This clonotype has ten or more counts. The gene calls are TRBV12-5 and TRBJ2-1, with 8 bases fitting TRBD2. Germline values: CDR1 LGHNT, CDR2 FRNRAP. J was trimmed by 10 bases and V by 0 bases; bases with no gene match: 8. The CDR3 has 15 amino acids. CDR3 protein: CASGLVELAVIEQFF. The CDR3 nucleotides are TGTGCTAGTGGTTTGGTAGAACTAGCGGTTATAGAGCAGTTCTTC.

This clonotype was seen at least ten times. The rearrangement joins TRBV12-3 or TRBV12-4 to TRBJ2-1; TRBD2 aligns across 8 bases. This CDR3 spans 15 amino acids. J lost 2 bases, V lost 7 bases, and 7 bases had no gene match. CDR3 DNA sequence: TGTGCCAGCACACCGGGGGGGAAGACCTACAATGAGCAGTTCTTC. The encoded protein is CASTPGGKTYNEQFF.

This clonotype was picked up a small number of times. This sequence may be a read error, since a much larger clone differs from it by one base. This chain connects TRBV29-1 to TRBJ1-2, with a weak D call TRBD1 (6 bases). The germline V and J ends were trimmed by 3 bases and 7 bases, with 18 bases remaining between them. CDR3 length equals 14 residues. In germline, CDR1 is SQVTM, CDR2 ANQGSEA. The CDR3 here is CSVEGGQLFSGYTF. The CDR3 region has the DNA TGCAGCGTTGAGGGGGGGCAACTCTTCTCTGGCTACACCTTC. Full variable domain (remainder filled in from reference TRBV29-1 and TRBJ1-2): SAVISQKPSRDICQRGTSLTIQCQVDSQVTMMFWYRQQPGQSLTLIATANQGSEATYESGFVIDKFPISRPNLTFSTLTVSNMSPEDSSIYLCSVEGGQLFSGYTFGSGTRLTVV.

This clonotype was detected once. A much larger clonotype is one base distant, so this may be a read error. The CDR3 here is CASSLMGQAQETQFF. CDR3 bases: TGTGCCAGCAGCTTAATGGGGCAGGCTCAAGAGACCCAGTTCTTC. The genes are TRBV7-3 and TRBJ2-5, with D tentatively TRBD1 (5 bases). The J call is doubtful: the DNA matches TRBJ2-1 better. CDR3 size: 15 residues. CDR1 SGHTA and CDR2 FQGTGA come from the germline V gene.

The rearrangement links TRBV6-6 to TRBJ2-5, with D possibly being TRBD1 or TRBD2 (5 bases each). There are 13 residues in the CDR3. CDR1 is MNHNY and CDR2 is SVGAGI in the germline V gene (reference sequence). V lost 8 bases and J 5 bases, leaving 15 bases between the germline ends. CDR3 in DNA: TGTGCCAGCGGCCCCATTTGGGGGGAGACCCAGTACTTC. This codes for CASGPIWGETQYF.

This rearrangement joins TRBV11-2 to TRBJ1-1; D possibly corresponds to TRBD1 (6 bases). Trimming took 1 base from V and 4 from J, leaving 10 bases between them. The CDR3 contains 14 residues. Germline CDR1 reads SGHAT; CDR2 reads FQNNGV. CDR3 loop: CASSLGGGATEAFF. The DNA of the CDR3 is TGTGCCAGCAGCTTAGGTGGGGGGGCCACTGAAGCTTTCTTT.

Note on this clonotype: Relative to the germline gene, one junction end is altered; a read error may explain this. J is TRBJ1-6 and V is TRBV20-1, with D tentatively TRBD1 (6 bases). The CDR3 is made up of 14 amino acids. Germline V gives CDR1 DFQATT, CDR2 SNEGSKA (reference sequence). The CDR3 here is CSASGQPDFSPPHF. For the CDR3, the DNA is TGCAGTGCTAGTGGACAGCCGGATTTTTCACCCCCCCACTTT.

This clonotype occurred a few times. The chain carries TRBV4-1 and TRBJ2-5, with D uncertain. The V gene's germline CDR1 is MGHRA and CDR2 YSYEKL. V was shortened by 1 base and J by 3 bases, with 15 bases between the two germline ends. The CDR3 covers 16 residues. The CDR3 sequence is CASSQVPPLGKETQYF. The CDR3 DNA sequence: TGCGCCAGCAGCCAAGTCCCCCCTCTAGGCAAAGAGACCCAGTACTTC.

The chain is built from TRBV29-1 and TRBJ2-2; maybe TRBD2 (6 bases). CDR1 and CDR2 (germline): SQVTM, ANQGSEA. The V end lost 3 bases, the J end lost 0 bases, and 11 bases lay between the germline ends. The CDR3 is 15 amino acids. CDR3 bases: TGCAGCGTTGATGGAGGGATCGCGAACACCGGGGAGCTGTTTTTT. Translation: CSVDGGIANTGELFF.

Of note for this clonotype: A single base separates this from a much larger clone, so it may be a read error. The chain combines TRBV29-1 with TRBJ2-7; the D gene could be TRBD1 or TRBD2 (5 bases each). This CDR3 is built from 14 residues. With 5 bases removed from V and 0 bases from J, the gap between germline ends came to 14 bases. Germline values: CDR1 SQVTM, CDR2 ANQGSEA. The CDR3 sequence is CSVKGWGSSYEQYF. Written as DNA, the CDR3 is TGCAGCGTTAAAGGTTGGGGGAGCTCCTACGAGCAGTACTTC.

This clonotype was counted ten times or more. This chain joins TRBV15 and TRBJ1-4, with D hard to call. This CDR3 is 16 amino acids long. V lost 1 base to trimming and J lost 0 bases, with 9 bases between them. CDR1 and CDR2 (germline): LNHNV, YYDKDF (reference sequence). The CDR3 DNA reads as TGTGCCACCAGCAGAGTTGCAGGAGCAACTAATGAAAAACTGTTTTTT. It is translated as CATSRVAGATNEKLFF.

The sample holds many counts of this clonotype. CDR3 amino acids: CASSYRGFTFEQFF. CDR3 nucleotides: TGTGCCAGCAGCTACAGGGGATTCACATTCGAGCAGTTCTTC. This sequence joins TRBV3-1 and TRBJ2-1, with 7 bases that match TRBD1. The J segment lost 10 bases and the V segment lost 5 bases, leaving 11 bases of the junction unmatched. The CDR3 contains 14 residues. Looked up from germline, CDR1 is LGHDT and CDR2 is YNNKEL (reference sequence).

In its sample, this clonotype was seen many times. The chain joins TRBV5-5 to TRBJ2-6, with a weak D call TRBD1 (5 bases). In germline, CDR1 is SGHKS, CDR2 YYEKEE (reference sequence). The CDR3 covers 16 residues. With 4 bases removed from V and 0 bases from J, the gap between germline ends came to 11 bases. The CDR3 DNA is TGTGCCAGCAGCAGACAAGGGGTCTCTGGGGCCAACGTCCTGACTTTC. This codes for CASSRQGVSGANVLTF.

This clonotype was seen at least ten times. This rearrangement joins TRBV5-5 to TRBJ2-5; possibly TRBD2 for D (6 bases). Germline loops: CDR1 SGHKS, CDR2 YYEKEE (reference sequence). This CDR3 is built from 13 residues. Trimming took off 3 bases at V and 2 bases at J, with 8 bases between the two ends. The DNA for the CDR3 is TGTGCCAGCAGCTCTGGGACTCAAGAGACCCAGTACTTC. This gives the protein CASSSGTQETQYF. Based on the CDR3 plus reference TRBV5-5 and TRBJ2-5, the full variable domain is DAGVTQSPTHLIKTRGQQVTLRCSPISGHKSVSWYQQVLGQGPQFIFQYYEKEERGRGNFPDRFSARQFPNYSSELNVNALLLGDSALYLCASSSGTQETQYFGPGTRLLVL.

This clonotype was observed a handful of times. The chain has TRBV7-8 and TRBJ1-2; possible D gene TRBD1, 6 bases. Germline assignment: CDR1 SGHVS and CDR2 FQNEAQ. Trimming cost V 5 bases and J 7 bases, with 14 bases left between them. This CDR3 has 13 residues. The CDR3 spells CASSTGRERGYTF. The CDR3 DNA reads TGTGCCAGCAGCACAGGGAGGGAGCGTGGCTACACCTTC.

This clonotype was recorded a few times. The chain employs TRBV20-1 and TRBJ1-1; 8 positions agree with TRBD1. From germline, CDR1 is DFQATT and CDR2 SNEGSKA (reference sequence). The CDR3 has 13 amino acids. Germline trimming cut 2 bases from V and 4 bases from J; bases unmatched to any gene: 3. This CDR3 reads CSARPGQATEAFF. The CDR3 DNA reads as TGCAGTGCTAGACCGGGACAGGCCACTGAAGCTTTCTTT.

This clonotype has a handful of counts. The gene calls are TRBV12-3 or TRBV12-4 and TRBJ2-7, with 9 positions matching TRBD1. This CDR3 has 13 residues. Losses at the gene ends were 4 bases for V and 6 bases for J; bases not matched to a gene: 4. CDR3 nucleotides: TGTGCCAGCAGTTCTGGACAGGGGTTCGAGCAGTACTTC. Translating it yields CASSSGQGFEQYF.

In this sample, this clonotype turned up a few times. The rearrangement joins TRBV5-1 to TRBJ1-2; a possible D gene is TRBD1 (5 bases). V was shortened by 3 bases and J by 4 bases, with 13 bases between the two germline ends. The CDR3 runs to 14 residues. Germline V gene lookup returns CDR1 SGHRS and CDR2 YFSETQ. The CDR3 loop is CASSSLDTGYGYTF. As DNA, the CDR3 is TGCGCCAGCAGCTCGCTGGACACTGGCTATGGCTACACCTTC.

This clonotype was observed many times. This sequence joins TRBV7-9 and TRBJ2-5; TRBD2 agrees at 13 bases. There are 18 residues in the CDR3. The germline V gene has CDR1 SEHNR and CDR2 FQNEAQ (reference sequence). The trim removed 4 bases at V and 4 bases at J, leaving 12 bases unmatched. The CDR3 DNA reads TGTGCCAGCAGCTCTCGTAGAGGACTAGCGGGAGAGAGAGAGACCCAGTACTTC. Translated: CASSSRRGLAGERETQYF.

Many counts were recorded for this clonotype. The gene calls are TRBV5-4 and TRBJ1-2; 7 bases agree with TRBD1. The ends lost 4 bases at V and 4 bases at J; junction bases unmatched: 10. CDR3 length equals 15 residues. Germline V gene lookup returns CDR1 SGHNT and CDR2 YYREEE (reference sequence). The CDR3 is CASSNPTGSSYGYTF. The CDR3 DNA is TGTGCCAGCAGCAACCCGACAGGGTCTAGCTATGGCTACACCTTC.

This clonotype was seen only once. The chain joins TRBV27 to TRBJ1-2; D is unclear. Germline loops: CDR1 MNHEY, CDR2 SMNVEV (reference sequence). The CDR3 runs to 16 residues. V shed 3 bases and J shed 5 bases, with 19 bases lying between them. The CDR3, as DNA: TGTGCCAGCAGTTTGGCTTACAGCACCAGCAAATATGGCTACACCTTC. Translated, it gives CASSLAYSTSKYGYTF.